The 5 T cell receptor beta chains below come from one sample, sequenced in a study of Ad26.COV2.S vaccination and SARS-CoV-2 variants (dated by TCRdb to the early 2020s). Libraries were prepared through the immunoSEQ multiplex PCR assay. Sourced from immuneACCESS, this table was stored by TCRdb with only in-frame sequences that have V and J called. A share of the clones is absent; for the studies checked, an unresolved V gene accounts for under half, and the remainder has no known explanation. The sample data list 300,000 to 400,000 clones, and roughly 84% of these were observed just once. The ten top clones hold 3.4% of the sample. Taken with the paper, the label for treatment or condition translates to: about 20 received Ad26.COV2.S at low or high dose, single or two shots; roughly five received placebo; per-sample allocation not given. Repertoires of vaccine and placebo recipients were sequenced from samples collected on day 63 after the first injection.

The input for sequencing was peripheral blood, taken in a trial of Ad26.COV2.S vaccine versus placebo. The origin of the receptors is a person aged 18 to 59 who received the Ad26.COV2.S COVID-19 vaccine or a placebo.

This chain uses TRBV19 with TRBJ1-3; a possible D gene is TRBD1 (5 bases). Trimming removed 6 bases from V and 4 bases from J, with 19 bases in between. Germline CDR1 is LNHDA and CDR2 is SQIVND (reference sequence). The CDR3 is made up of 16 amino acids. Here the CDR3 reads CASSKGLQRTGNTIYF. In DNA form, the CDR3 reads TGTGCCAGTAGCAAGGGACTTCAGCGAACCGGAAACACCATATATTTT.

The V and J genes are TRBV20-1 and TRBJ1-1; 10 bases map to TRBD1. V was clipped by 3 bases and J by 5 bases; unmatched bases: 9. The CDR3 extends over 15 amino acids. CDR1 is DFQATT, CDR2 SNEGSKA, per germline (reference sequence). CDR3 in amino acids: CSASRGTGEGTEAFF. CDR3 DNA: TGCAGTGCTAGTCGGGGGACAGGGGAGGGAACTGAAGCTTTCTTT.

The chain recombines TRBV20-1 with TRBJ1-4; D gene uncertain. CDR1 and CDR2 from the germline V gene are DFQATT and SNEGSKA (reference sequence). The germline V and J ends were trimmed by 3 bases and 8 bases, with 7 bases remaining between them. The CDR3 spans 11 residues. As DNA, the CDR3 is TGCAGTGCTAGGCGGTGGGAAAAACTGTTTTTT. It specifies CSARRWEKLFF.

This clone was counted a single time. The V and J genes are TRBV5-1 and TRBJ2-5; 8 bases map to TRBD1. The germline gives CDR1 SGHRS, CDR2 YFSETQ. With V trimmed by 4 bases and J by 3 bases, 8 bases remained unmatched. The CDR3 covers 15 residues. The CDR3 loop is CASSHLTGQEETQYF. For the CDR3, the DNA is TGCGCCAGCAGCCACCTTACGGGACAGGAAGAGACCCAGTACTTC.

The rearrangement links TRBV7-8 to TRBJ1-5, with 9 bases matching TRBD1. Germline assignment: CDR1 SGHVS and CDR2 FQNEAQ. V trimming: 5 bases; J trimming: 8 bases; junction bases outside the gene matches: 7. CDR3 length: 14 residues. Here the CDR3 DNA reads TGTGCCAGCAGCCCAATGACAGGGGGGGAGCCCCAGCATTTT. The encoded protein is CASSPMTGGEPQHF.